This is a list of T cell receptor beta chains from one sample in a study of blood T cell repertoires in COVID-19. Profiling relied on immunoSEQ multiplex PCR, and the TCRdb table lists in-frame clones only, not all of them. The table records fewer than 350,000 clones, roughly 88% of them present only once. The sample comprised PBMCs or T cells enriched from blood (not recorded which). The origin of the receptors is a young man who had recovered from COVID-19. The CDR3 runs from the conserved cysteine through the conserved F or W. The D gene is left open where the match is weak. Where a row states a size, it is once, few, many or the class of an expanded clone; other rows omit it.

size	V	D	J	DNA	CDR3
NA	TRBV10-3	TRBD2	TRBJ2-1	TGTGCCATCAGTGGTTTGTCGGCTAGCGGGGGCACCTACAATGAGCAGTTCTTC	CAISGLSASGGTYNEQFF
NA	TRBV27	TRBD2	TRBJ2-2	TGTGCCAGCAGTCCGCTGATCAGCGGGGGGAGACACACCGGGGAGCTGTTTTTT	CASSPLISGGRHTGELFF
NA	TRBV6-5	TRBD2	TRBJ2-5	TGTGCCAGCAGTTACTCGACTAGCGGGGGAGAGACCCAGTACTTC	CASSYSTSGGETQYF
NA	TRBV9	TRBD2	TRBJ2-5	TGTGCCAGCAGCTATCTAGCGGGGGGGGAGACCCAGTACTTC	CASSYLAGGETQYF
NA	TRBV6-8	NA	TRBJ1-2	TGTGCCAGCAGTTTCTGGACAGAAACCCACAACTATGGCTACACCTTC	CASSFWTETHNYGYTF
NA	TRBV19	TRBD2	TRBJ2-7	TGTGCCAGTAGTAGGACTAGCGGGGACTCCTACGAGCAGTACTTC	CASSRTSGDSYEQYF
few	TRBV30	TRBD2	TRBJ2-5	TGTGCCTGGAGTCCTGGACTAGCGGGGGCTCGGGAGACCCAGTACTTC	CAWSPGLAGARETQYF
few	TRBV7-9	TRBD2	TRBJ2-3	TGTGCCAGCAGCAGGCGGGGGGCCACAGATACGCAGTATTTT	CASSRRGATDTQYF
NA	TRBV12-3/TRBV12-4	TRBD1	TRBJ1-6	TGTGCCAGCGGGGGACAGATTAATTCACCCCTCCACTTT	CASGGQINSPLHF
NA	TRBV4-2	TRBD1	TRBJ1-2	TGTGCCAGCAGCCAAGAGCATGGCAGGGACAGCTATGGCTACACCTTC	CASSQEHGRDSYGYTF
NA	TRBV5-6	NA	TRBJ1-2	TGTGCCAGCAGCGACAATCAGGGTAACTATGGCTACACCTTC	CASSDNQGNYGYTF
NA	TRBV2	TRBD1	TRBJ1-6	TGTGCCAGCAGTCCCGGGACAGGGAATTCACCCCTCCACTTT	CASSPGTGNSPLHF
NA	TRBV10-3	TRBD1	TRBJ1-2	TGTGCCATCAGACCCGGACAGGGGGCGGACTATGGCTACACCTTC	CAIRPGQGADYGYTF
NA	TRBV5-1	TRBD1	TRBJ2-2	TGCGCCAGCGGGACAGGGTCCGGGGAGCTGTTTTTT	CASGTGSGELFF
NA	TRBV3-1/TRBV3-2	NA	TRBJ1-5	TGTGCCAGCAGCCAAGACAACACCCTCAGTGTTGGCAATCAGCCCCAGCATTTT	CASSQDNTLSVGNQPQHF
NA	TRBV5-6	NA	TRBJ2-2	TGTGCCAGCAGCTTTACGGGGGTGAACACCGGGGAGCTGTTTTTT	CASSFTGVNTGELFF
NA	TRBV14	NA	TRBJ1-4	TGTGCCAGCAGCCAAGCAAAGGGGTCGGGTGAAAAACTGTTTTTT	CASSQAKGSGEKLFF
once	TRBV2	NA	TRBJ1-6	TGTGCCAGCAGTGAAGCTATCGGGGGTCCGAGCCCACCCCTCCACTTT	CASSEAIGGPSPPLHF
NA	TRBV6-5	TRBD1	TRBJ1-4	TGTGCCAGCAGTTATAATCCCAGGGGGAGGAATGAAAAACTGTTTTTT	CASSYNPRGRNEKLFF
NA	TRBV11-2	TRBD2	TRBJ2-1	TGTGCCAGCAGCTTGGTAGCGGGGGGCCTGGGGGAGCAGTTCTTC	CASSLVAGGLGEQFF
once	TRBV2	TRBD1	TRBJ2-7	TGTGCCAGCCGGGACAGGGGGCTCCACGAGCAGTACTTC	CASRDRGLHEQYF
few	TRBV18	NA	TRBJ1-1	TGTGCCAGCTCCCATCGGGTCAAAACTTTGAACACTGAAGCTTTCTTT	CASSHRVKTLNTEAFF
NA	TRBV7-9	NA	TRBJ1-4	TGTGCCAGCAGGTCTTGGGCGGAGGGAAATGAAAAACTGTTTTTT	CASRSWAEGNEKLFF
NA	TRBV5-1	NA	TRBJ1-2	TGCGCCCGCAGCTTGGATCGGGGGGGACCGGTGGGCTACACCTTC	CARSLDRGGPVGYTF
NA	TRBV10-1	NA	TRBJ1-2	TGCGCCAGCAGTGAGTTCAGGTCAGGCTATGGCTACACCTTC	CASSEFRSGYGYTF
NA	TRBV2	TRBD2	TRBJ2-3	TGTGCCAGCAGTGAGACTAGCCAACCCCGTACTTTT	CASSETSQPRTF
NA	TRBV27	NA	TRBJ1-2	TGTGCCAGCAGTCCTGGACATCCCCTAGATTATGGCTACACCTTC	CASSPGHPLDYGYTF
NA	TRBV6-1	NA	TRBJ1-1	TGTGCCAGCAGTGAAGCGACCGGGATCCACACTGAAGCTTTCTTT	CASSEATGIHTEAFF
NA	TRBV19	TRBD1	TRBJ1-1	TGTGCCAGTGAAGCCCCGACAGGGGGCTATGGGAACACTGAAGCTTTCTTT	CASEAPTGGYGNTEAFF
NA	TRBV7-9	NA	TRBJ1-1	TGTGCCAGCAGCACAGGACAGCATGGGAACACTGAAGCTTTCTTT	CASSTGQHGNTEAFF
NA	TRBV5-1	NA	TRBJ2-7	TGCGCCAGCAGCCTAGATAACTCCTACGAGCAGTACTTC	CASSLDNSYEQYF
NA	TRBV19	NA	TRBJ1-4	TGTGCCAGTAGTACCAGGGGAGGGGAAAAACTGTTTTTT	CASSTRGGEKLFF
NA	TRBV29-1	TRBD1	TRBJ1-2	TGCAGCGTCGATACAGGGGGCTGGGATGATGGCTACACCTTC	CSVDTGGWDDGYTF
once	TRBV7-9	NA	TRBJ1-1	TGTGCCAGCAGCTTGGTCTATTCGAACACTGAAGCTTTCTTT	CASSLVYSNTEAFF
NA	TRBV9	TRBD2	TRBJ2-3	TGTGCCAGCAGCGTAGAACCGGGACTAGCCACAGATACGCAGTATTTT	CASSVEPGLATDTQYF
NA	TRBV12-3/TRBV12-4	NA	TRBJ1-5	TGTGCCAGCAGTTTTGCAGGGGATCAGCCCCAGCATTTT	CASSFAGDQPQHF
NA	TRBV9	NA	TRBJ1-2	TGTGCCAGCAGCGTAGCTACAGGTAGCTATGGCTACACCTTC	CASSVATGSYGYTF
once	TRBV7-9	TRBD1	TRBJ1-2	TGTGCCAGCAGCTTCGGGACAGGGGACGGCTACACCTTC	CASSFGTGDGYTF
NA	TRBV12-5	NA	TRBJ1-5	TGTGCTAGTGCTCCCCTCGATCAGCCCCAGCATTTT	CASAPLDQPQHF
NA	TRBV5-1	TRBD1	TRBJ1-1	TGCGCCAGCAGCTTCTTCTTGACAGGGCGGCTGGACACTGAAGCTTTCTTT	CASSFFLTGRLDTEAFF
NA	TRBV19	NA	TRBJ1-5	TGTGCCAGTAGTACCCCGGGAGGGATCGGCAATCAGCCCCAGCATTTT	CASSTPGGIGNQPQHF
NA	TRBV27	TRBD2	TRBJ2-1	TGTGCCAGCAGTCTTCGACGGACTAGCGGGGGTATGAGCTTGGTCTTC	CASSLRRTSGGMSLVF
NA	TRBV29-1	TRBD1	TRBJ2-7	TGCAGCGTTGAAGTCCAGACAGGGGGCTACGAGCAGTACTTC	CSVEVQTGGYEQYF
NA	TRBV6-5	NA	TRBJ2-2	TGTGCCAGCAGTTACTGGCCGGGATCCTCCGGGGAGCTGTTTTTT	CASSYWPGSSGELFF
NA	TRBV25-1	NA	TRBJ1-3	TGTGCCAGCAGTGACCCTACCGGGGGAAACACCATATATTTT	CASSDPTGGNTIYF
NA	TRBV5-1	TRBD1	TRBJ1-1	TGCGCCAGCAGCCCGGACAGGGTGAACACTGAAGCTTTCTTT	CASSPDRVNTEAFF
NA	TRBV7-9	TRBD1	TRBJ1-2	TGTGCCAGCAGTTTGTCCGCTACAGGGACAGCTAACTATGGCTACACCTTC	CASSLSATGTANYGYTF
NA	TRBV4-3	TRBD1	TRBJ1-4	TGCGCCAGCAGCCGGGAGACAGGGACGGTTGAAAAACTGTTTTTT	CASSRETGTVEKLFF
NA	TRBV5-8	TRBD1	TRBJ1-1	TGTGCCAGCAGCTTGGCGGACAGGGGGGTTACTGAAGCTTTCTTT	CASSLADRGVTEAFF